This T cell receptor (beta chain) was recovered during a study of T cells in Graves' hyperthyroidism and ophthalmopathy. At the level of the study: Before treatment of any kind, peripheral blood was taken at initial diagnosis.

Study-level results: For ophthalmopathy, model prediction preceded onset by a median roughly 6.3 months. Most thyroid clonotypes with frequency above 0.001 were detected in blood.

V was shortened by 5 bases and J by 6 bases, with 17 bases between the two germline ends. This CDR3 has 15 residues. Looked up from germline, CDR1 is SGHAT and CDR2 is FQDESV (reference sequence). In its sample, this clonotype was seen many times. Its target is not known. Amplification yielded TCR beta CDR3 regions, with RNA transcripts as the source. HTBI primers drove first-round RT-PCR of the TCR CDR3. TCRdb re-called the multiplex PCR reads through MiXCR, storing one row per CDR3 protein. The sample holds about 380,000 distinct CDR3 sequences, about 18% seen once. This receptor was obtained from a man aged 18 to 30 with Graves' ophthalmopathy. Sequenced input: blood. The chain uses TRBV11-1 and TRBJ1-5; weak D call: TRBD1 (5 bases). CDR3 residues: CASSRRRDGGQPQHF. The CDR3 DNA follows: TGTGCCAGCAGCAGGCGGCGGGACGGCGGTCAGCCCCAGCATTTT.